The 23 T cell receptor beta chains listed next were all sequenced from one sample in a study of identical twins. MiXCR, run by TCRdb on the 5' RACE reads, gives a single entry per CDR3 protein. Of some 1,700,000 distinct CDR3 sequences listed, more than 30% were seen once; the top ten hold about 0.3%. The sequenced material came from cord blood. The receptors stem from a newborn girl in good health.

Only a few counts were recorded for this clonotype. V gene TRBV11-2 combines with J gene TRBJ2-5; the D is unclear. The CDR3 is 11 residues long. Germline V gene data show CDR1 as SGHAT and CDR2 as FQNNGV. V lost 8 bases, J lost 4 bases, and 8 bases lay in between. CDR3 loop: CASHQGETQYF. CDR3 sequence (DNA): TGTGCCAGCCACCAAGGAGAGACCCAGTACTTC.

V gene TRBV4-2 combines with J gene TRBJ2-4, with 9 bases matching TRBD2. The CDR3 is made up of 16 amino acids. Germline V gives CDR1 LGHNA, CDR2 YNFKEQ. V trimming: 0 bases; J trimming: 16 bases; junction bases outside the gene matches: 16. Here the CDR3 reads CASSQDRGRASYEHYF. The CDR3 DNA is TGTGCCAGCAGCCAAGATCGCGGGAGGGCATCCTACGAGCACTACTTC.

As DNA, the CDR3 is TGTGCCAGCAGCCCCGTCACCAGGGGGCACAATCAGCCCCAGCATTTT. This codes for CASSPVTRGHNQPQHF. The genes are TRBV16 and TRBJ1-5; 8 positions match TRBD1. The V segment lost 4 bases and the J segment 3 bases; nucleotides outside the gene matches: 8. Germline CDR1 is KGHSY and CDR2 is FQNENV. The CDR3 is made up of 16 amino acids.

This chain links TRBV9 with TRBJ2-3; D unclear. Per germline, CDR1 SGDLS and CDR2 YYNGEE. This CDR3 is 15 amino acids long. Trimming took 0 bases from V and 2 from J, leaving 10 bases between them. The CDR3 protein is CASSVGGSYTDTQYF. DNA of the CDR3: TGTGCCAGCAGCGTAGGAGGATCTTACACAGATACGCAGTATTTT. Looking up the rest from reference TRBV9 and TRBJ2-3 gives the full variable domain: DSGVTQTPKHLITATGQRVTLRCSPRSGDLSVYWYQQSLDQGLQFLIQYYNGEERAKGNILERFSAQQFPDLHSELNLSSLELGDSALYFCASSVGGSYTDTQYFGPGTRLTVL.

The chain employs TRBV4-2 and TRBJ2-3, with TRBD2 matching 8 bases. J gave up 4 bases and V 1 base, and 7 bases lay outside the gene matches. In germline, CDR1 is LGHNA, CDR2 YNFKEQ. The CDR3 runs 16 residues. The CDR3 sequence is CASSQVGLGRSDTQYF. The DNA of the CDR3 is TGTGCCAGCAGCCAAGTGGGACTAGGTCGGTCAGATACGCAGTATTTT.

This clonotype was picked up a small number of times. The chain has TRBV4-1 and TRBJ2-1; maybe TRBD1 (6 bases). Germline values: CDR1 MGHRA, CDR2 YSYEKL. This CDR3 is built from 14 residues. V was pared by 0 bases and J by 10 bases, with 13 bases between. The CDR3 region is CASSQDRGIGEQFF. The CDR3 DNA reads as TGCGCCAGCAGCCAAGACAGGGGTATCGGGGAGCAGTTCTTC.

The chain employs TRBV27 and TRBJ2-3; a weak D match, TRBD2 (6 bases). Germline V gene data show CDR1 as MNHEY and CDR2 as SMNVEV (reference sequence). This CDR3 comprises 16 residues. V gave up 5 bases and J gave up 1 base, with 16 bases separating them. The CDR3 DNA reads TGTGCCAGCAGTCCCCCTCCGGGGGTCGGCACAGATACGCAGTATTTT. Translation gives CASSPPPGVGTDTQYF.

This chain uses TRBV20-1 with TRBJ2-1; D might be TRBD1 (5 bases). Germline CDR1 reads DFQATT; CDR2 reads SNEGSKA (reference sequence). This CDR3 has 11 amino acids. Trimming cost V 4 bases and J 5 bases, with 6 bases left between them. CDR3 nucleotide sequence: TGCAGTGCTACCAGGGACAATGAGCAGTTCTTC. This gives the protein CSATRDNEQFF.

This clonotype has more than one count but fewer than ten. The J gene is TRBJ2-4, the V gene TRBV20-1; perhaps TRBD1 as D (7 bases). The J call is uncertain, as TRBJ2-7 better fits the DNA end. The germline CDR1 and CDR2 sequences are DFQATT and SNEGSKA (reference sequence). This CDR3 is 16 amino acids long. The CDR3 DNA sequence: TGCAGTGCTAGACCCCCGGGGGACAGCCTTCTCTACGAGCAGTACTTC. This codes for CSARPPGDSLLYEQYF.

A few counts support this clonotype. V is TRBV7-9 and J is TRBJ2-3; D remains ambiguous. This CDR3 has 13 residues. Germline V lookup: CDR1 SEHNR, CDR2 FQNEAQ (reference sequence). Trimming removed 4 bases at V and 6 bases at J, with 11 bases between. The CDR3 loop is CASSSPNRDTQYF. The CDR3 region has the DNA TGTGCCAGCAGCTCCCCTAACCGGGATACGCAGTATTTT.

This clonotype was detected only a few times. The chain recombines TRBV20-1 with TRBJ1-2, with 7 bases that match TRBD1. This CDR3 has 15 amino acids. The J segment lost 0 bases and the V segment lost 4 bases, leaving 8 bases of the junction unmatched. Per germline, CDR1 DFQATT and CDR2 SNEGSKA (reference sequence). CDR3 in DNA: TGCAGTGCTACCTCCGGGACAGCTACTAACTATGGCTACACCTTC. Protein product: CSATSGTATNYGYTF.

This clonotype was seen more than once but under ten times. The CDR3 loop is CASSYLRGCEQYF. DNA of the CDR3: TGTGCCAGCAGTTACCTCAGGGGCTGCGAGCAGTACTTC. The V gene is TRBV6-5, the J gene TRBJ2-7, with D possibly being TRBD1 (6 bases). Trimming removed 2 bases from V and 6 bases from J, with 11 bases in between. This CDR3 is 13 amino acids long. Per germline, CDR1 MNHEY and CDR2 SVGAGI.

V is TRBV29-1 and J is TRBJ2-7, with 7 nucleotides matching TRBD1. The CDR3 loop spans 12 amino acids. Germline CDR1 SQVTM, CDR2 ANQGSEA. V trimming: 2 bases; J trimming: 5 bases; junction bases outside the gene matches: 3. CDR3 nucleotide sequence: TGCAGCGTTGAAAGGGGGCGGGACGAGCAGTACTTC. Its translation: CSVERGRDEQYF.

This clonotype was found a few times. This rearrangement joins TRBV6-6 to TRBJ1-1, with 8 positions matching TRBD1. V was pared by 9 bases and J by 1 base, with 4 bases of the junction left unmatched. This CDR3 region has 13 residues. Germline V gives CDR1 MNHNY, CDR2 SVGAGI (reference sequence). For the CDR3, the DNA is TGTGCCAGTCGCAGGGGGCAGAACACTGAAGCTTTCTTT. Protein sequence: CASRRGQNTEAFF.

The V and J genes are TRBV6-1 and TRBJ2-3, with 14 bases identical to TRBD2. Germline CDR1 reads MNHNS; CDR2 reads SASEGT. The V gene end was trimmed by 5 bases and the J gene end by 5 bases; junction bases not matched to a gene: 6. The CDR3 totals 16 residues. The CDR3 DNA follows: TGTGCCAGCAGTTTCGGGACTAGCGGGAGTGGAGATACGCAGTATTTT. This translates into CASSFGTSGSGDTQYF.

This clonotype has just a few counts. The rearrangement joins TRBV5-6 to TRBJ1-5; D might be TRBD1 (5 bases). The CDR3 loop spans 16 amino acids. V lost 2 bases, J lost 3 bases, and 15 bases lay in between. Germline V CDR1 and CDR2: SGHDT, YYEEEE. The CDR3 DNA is TGTGCCAGCAGCTTCTATCCGGAGGGGTTCAATCAGCCCCAGCATTTT. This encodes CASSFYPEGFNQPQHF.

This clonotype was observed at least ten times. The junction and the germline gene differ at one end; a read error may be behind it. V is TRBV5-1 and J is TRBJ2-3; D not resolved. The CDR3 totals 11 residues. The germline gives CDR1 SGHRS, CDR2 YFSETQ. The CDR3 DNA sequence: TGTGCCAGCAGGAGCACAGATACGCAGTATTTT. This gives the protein CASRSTDTQYF.

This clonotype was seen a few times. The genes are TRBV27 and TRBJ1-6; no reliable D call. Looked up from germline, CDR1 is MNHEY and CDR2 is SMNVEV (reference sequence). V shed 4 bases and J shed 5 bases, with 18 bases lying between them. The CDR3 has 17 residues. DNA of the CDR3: TGTGCCAGCAGTTCCCCCTTCGGACGGACCAATAATTCACCCCTCCACTTT. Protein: CASSSPFGRTNNSPLHF.

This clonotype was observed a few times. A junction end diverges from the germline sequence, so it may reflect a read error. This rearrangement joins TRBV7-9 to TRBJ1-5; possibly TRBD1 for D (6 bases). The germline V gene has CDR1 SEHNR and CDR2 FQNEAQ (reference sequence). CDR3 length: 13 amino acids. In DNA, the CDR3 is TGTGCCAGCAGCTTCACAGGGAATCGGCCCCAGCATTTT. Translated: CASSFTGNRPQHF.

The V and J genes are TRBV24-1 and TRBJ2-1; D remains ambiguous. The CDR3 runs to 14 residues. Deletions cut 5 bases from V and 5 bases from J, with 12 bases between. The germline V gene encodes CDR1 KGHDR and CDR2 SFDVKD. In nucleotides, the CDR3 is TGTGCCACCAGTGGTTTTCCGGCTCACAATGAGCAGTTCTTC. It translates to CATSGFPAHNEQFF.

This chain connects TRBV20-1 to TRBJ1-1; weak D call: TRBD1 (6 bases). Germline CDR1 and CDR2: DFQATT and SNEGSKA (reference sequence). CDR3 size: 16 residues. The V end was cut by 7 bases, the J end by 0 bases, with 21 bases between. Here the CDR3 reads CSVLGTSRRLNTEAFF. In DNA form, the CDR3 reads TGCAGTGTTCTGGGGACATCGAGACGGCTGAACACTGAAGCTTTCTTT.

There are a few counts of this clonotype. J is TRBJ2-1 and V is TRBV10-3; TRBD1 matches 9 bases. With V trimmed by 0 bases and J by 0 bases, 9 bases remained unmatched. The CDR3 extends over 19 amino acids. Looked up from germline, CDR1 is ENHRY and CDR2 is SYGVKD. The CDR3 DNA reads TGTGCCATCAGTGAGTCAGGGACAGGGAGGAGGGGCTCCTACAATGAGCAGTTCTTC. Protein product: CAISESGTGRRGSYNEQFF.

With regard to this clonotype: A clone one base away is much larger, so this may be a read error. The chain's CDR3 is CASSSPFYDEQFF. The CDR3 DNA follows: TGTGCCAGCAGCTCCCCGTTTTATGATGAGCAGTTCTTC. The chain carries TRBV7-9 and TRBJ2-1, with D unclear. Trimming took off 4 bases at V and 8 bases at J, with 12 bases between the two ends. This CDR3 is 13 amino acids long. Germline CDR1 reads SEHNR; CDR2 reads FQNEAQ (reference sequence).